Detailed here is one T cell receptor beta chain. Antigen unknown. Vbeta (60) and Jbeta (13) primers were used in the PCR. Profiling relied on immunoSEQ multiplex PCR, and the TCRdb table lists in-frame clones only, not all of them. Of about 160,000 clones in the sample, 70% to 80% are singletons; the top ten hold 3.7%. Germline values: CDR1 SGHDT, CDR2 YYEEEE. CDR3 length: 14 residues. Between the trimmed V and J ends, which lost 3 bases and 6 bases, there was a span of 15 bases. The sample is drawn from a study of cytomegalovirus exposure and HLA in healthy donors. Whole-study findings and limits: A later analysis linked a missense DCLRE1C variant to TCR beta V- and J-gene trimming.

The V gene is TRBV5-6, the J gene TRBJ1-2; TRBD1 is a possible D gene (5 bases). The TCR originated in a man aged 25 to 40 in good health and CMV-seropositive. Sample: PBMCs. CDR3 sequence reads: CASSYSRDLDGYTF. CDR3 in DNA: TGTGCCAGCAGCTATTCCAGGGATTTAGATGGCTACACCTTC.